The clone carrying this TCR beta chain was detected a few times. The antigen remains unidentified. These data are taken from a study of CD8 T cells in ankylosing spondylitis. Notes on the study in general: Within ankylosing spondylitis blood, a TCR beta motif made up of several highly homologous variants appeared to be characteristic. The disease-linked clones had a CD8+ phenotype and low blood frequencies. A subset of motif variants has previously been described in the synovial fluid and blood of reactive arthritis. Disease-linked clones were reportedly significantly enriched in matched ankylosing spondylitis synovial fluid.

Per germline, CDR1 MNHEY and CDR2 SMNVEV (reference sequence). Trimming took off 5 bases at V and 5 bases at J, with 13 bases between the two ends. There are 13 residues in the CDR3. A quantitative 5'-RACE method, one with molecular barcodes, was used to make TCR beta libraries. TCRdb recomputed calls from the 5' RACE reads with MiXCR, one row per CDR3 protein. Of over 600,000 distinct CDR3 sequences detected, about 20% appear once; the ten largest clones hold around a fifth. Sequenced material: blood, either unsorted or a sorted T cell fraction (not recorded which). The V gene is TRBV27, the J gene TRBJ2-7; D might be TRBD1 (6 bases). The sequence came from a male donor with ankylosing spondylitis. CDR3 sequence: CASSKQGSHEQYF. CDR3 sequence (DNA): TGTGCCAGCAGTAAACAGGGATCCCACGAGCAGTACTTC.